The 16 T cell receptor beta chains in this list originate from one sample, sequenced in a study of CD8 T cells in ankylosing spondylitis. TCRdb recomputed calls from the 5' RACE reads with MiXCR, one row per CDR3 protein. The data contain some 130,000 distinct CDR3 sequences, over 9.5% of them seen just once; the ten biggest clones take up around 4.3%. The specimen was blood, either unsorted or a sorted T cell fraction (not recorded which). Receptors were obtained from a female donor with ankylosing spondylitis or in good health (not recorded which).

This clonotype was detected many times. The V call is TRBV20-1, the J call TRBJ1-4, with D tentatively TRBD1 (6 bases). The germline gives CDR1 DFQATT, CDR2 SNEGSKA (reference sequence). This CDR3 is built from 16 residues. V lost 6 bases and J lost 0, with 17 bases in between. As DNA, the CDR3 is TGCAGTGCCCTCGGACAGCCACTTGCAACTAATGAAAAACTGTTTTTT. It encodes CSALGQPLATNEKLFF.

About this clonotype itself: This could be a read error, since a much larger clone is one nucleotide away. Written as DNA, the CDR3 is TGTGCCAGTGGTGCCGGGAGGGCGGGTGAGCAGTTCTTC. This sequence encodes CASGAGRAGEQFF. The J gene is TRBJ2-1, the V gene TRBV19; 8 nucleotides align to TRBD2. Germline CDR1 LNHDA, CDR2 SQIVND (reference sequence). CDR3 length: 13 residues. With 8 bases clipped from V and 9 bases from J, the junction kept 9 bases outside the gene matches.

This clonotype occurred many times. The V and J genes are TRBV18 and TRBJ1-5; tentative D call: TRBD1 (5 bases). The CDR3 spans 14 residues. V lost 6 bases to trimming and J lost 3 bases, with 12 bases between them. Germline CDR1 is KGHSH and CDR2 is LQKENI. The CDR3 protein is CASSFGAFNQPQHF. DNA for the CDR3: TGTGCCAGCTCCTTCGGGGCCTTCAATCAGCCCCAGCATTTT.

About this clonotype: An end of the junction does not agree with germline; a read error may underlie this. The DNA for the CDR3 is TGTGACAGCAGCGAACCGGGACGGCGAGGATTTAACTATGGCTACACCTTC. Translating gives CDSSEPGRRGFNYGYTF. The rearrangement joins TRBV9 to TRBJ1-2; D may be TRBD1 (5 bases). The germline V gene has CDR1 SGDLS and CDR2 YYNGEE. This CDR3 has 17 amino acids.

This sequence joins TRBV7-2 and TRBJ2-2; D may match TRBD1 or TRBD2 (5 bases each). Germline CDR1 and CDR2: SGHTA and FQGNSA. Trimming removed 1 base at V and 4 bases at J, with 13 bases between. The CDR3 totals 16 residues. The CDR3 nucleotides are TGTGCCAGCAGCTTAGAGACGGGACGCTCCACCGGGGAGCTGTTTTTT. Its translation is CASSLETGRSTGELFF.

The gene calls are TRBV11-2 and TRBJ2-5, with a weak D call TRBD2 (5 bases). The CDR3 sequence is 13 residues long. Per germline, CDR1 SGHAT and CDR2 FQNNGV. V lost 8 bases, J lost 0 bases, and 10 bases lay in between. The CDR3 DNA follows: TGTGCCAGCGGACTCTCCGACCAAGAGACCCAGTACTTC. It specifies CASGLSDQETQYF.

In its sample, this clonotype was seen many times. This chain links TRBV28 with TRBJ1-2; 8 nucleotides match TRBD1. This CDR3 spans 14 amino acids. V lost 2 bases to trimming and J lost 7 bases; unmatched junction nucleotides: 6. Germline V gene data show CDR1 as MDHEN and CDR2 as SYDVKM. This CDR3 is CASSLDQGAAGYTF. The CDR3 nucleotides are TGTGCCAGCAGTTTAGACCAGGGGGCGGCTGGCTACACCTTC.

This clonotype was found many times. The rearrangement joins TRBV21-1 to TRBJ2-1. TRBV21-1 constitutes a pseudogene. This CDR3 has 17 residues. CDR3 sequence reads: CASSKATHPSDYNEQFF. The CDR3 DNA sequence: TGTGCCAGCAGCAAAGCGACCCACCCATCGGACTACAATGAGCAGTTCTTC.

The table lists this clonotype with many counts. The chain recombines TRBV7-2 with TRBJ1-3; 7 bases line up with TRBD1. V lost 7 bases and J lost 3; bases outside the gene matches: 12. The germline V gene has CDR1 SGHTA and CDR2 FQGNSA. This CDR3 is built from 16 residues. Written as DNA, the CDR3 is TGTGCCAGCACCCCAGCAGGGGGGATAGGTGGAAACACCATATATTTT. Translating it yields CASTPAGGIGGNTIYF.

This clonotype has at least ten counts. The V and J genes are TRBV25-1 and TRBJ2-2; unclear D gene. The CDR3 loop spans 17 amino acids. Germline V gene sequence: CDR1 MGHDK, CDR2 SYGVNS. The V end was cut by 1 base, the J end by 8 bases, with 20 bases between. CDR3 nucleotide sequence: TGTGCCAGCAGTGAATCTGCTAGTGGAAGCGATGTTGGGGAGCTGTTTTTT. Protein sequence: CASSESASGSDVGELFF.

About this clonotype: The missing conserved phenylalanine or tryptophan at the end of this CDR3 makes a read error likely. The CDR3 reads CSASDPWGPRFKYSNQPQHY. CDR3 in DNA: TGCAGTGCTAGTGACCCGTGGGGGCCCCGATTCAAATATAGCAATCAGCCCCAGCATTAT. The chain carries TRBV20-1 and TRBJ1-5, with D perhaps TRBD1 (6 bases). The CDR3 spans 20 residues. With 3 bases removed from V and 0 bases from J, the gap between germline ends came to 27 bases. Germline V gives CDR1 DFQATT, CDR2 SNEGSKA (reference sequence).

J is TRBJ2-3 and V is TRBV7-6, with no clear D. The CDR3 consists of 13 residues. Germline V gene lookup returns CDR1 SGHVS and CDR2 FNYEAQ. V was shortened by 3 bases and J by 3 bases, with 7 bases between the two germline ends. The CDR3 spells CASSFAMTDTQYF. The CDR3 region has the DNA TGTGCCAGCAGCTTCGCGATGACAGATACGCAGTATTTT.

This clonotype was observed at least ten times. The chain links TRBV5-5 to TRBJ1-1; D gene ambiguous. The CDR3 is 14 residues long. Trimming took off 1 base at V and 0 bases at J, with 7 bases between the two ends. From germline, CDR1 is SGHKS and CDR2 YYEKEE (reference sequence). For the CDR3, the DNA is TGTGCCAGCAGCTTGAGTAGGGTGAACACTGAAGCTTTCTTT. Translating it yields CASSLSRVNTEAFF.

This clonotype has at least ten counts. The rearrangement links TRBV3-1 to TRBJ1-1; TRBD1 is a possible D gene (5 bases). Germline V gene lookup returns CDR1 LGHDT and CDR2 YNNKEL (reference sequence). The CDR3 consists of 13 residues. The V end was cut by 3 bases, the J end by 11 bases, with 16 bases between. In DNA, the CDR3 is TGTGCCAGCAGCCACCATGGGGCCGATTACGCTTTCTTT. Protein sequence: CASSHHGADYAFF.

This clonotype has a count of ten or more. The rearrangement uses TRBV20-1 and TRBJ1-1; TRBD1 matches 8 bases. The CDR3 consists of 15 residues. In germline, CDR1 is DFQATT, CDR2 SNEGSKA (reference sequence). The V gene end was trimmed by 3 bases and the J gene end by 3 bases; junction bases not matched to a gene: 9. DNA of the CDR3: TGCAGTGCTAGCTCCGGACAGGGAGGCGACACTGAAGCTTTCTTT. It is translated as CSASSGQGGDTEAFF.

There are many counts of this clonotype. J is TRBJ2-2 and V is TRBV20-1; D is perhaps TRBD2 (7 bases). Trimming cost V 5 bases and J 3 bases, with 16 bases left between them. Germline CDR1 reads DFQATT; CDR2 reads SNEGSKA (reference sequence). This CDR3 region has 15 residues. CDR3 nucleotides: TGCAGTGCTGGGGGGGGCGATCCCCACACCGGGGAGCTGTTTTTT. Encoded protein: CSAGGGDPHTGELFF.